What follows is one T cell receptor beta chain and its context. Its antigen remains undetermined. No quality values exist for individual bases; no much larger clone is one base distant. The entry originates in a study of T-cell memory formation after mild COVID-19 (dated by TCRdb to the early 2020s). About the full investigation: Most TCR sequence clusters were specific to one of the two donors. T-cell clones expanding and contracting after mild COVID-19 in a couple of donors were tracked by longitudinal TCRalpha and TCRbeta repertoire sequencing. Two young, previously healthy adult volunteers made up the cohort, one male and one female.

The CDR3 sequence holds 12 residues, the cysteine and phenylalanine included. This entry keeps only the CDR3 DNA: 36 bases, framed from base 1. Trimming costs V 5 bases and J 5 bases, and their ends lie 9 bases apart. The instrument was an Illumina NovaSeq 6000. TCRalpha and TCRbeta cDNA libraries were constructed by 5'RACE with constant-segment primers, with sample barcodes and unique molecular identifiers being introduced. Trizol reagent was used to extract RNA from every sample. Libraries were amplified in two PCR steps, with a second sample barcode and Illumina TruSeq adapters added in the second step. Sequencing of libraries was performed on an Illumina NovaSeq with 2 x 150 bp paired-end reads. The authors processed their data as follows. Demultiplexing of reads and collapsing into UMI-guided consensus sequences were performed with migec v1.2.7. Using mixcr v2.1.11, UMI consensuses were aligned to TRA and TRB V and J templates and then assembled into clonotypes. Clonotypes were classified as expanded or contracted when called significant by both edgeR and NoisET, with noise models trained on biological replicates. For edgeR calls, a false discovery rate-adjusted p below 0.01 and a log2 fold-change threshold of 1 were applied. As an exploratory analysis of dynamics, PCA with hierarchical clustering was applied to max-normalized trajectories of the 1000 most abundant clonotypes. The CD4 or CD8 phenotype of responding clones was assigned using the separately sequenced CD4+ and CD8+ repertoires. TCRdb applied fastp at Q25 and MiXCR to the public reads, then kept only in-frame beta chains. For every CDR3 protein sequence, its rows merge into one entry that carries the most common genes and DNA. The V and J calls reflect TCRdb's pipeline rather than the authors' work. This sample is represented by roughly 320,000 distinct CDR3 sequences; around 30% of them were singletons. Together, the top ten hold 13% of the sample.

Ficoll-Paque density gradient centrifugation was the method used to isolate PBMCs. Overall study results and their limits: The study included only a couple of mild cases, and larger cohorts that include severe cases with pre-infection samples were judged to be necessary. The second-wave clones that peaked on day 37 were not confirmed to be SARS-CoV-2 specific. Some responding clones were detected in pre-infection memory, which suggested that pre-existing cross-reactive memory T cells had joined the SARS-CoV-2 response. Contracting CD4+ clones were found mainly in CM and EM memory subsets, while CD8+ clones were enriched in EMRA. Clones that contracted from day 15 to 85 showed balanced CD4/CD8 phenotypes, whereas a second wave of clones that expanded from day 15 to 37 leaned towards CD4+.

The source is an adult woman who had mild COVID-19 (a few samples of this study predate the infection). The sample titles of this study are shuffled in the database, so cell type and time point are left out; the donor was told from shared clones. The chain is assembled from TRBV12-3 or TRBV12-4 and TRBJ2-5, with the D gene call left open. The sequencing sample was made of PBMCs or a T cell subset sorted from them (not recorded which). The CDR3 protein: CASSTSGETQYF. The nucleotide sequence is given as TGTGCCAGCAGTACCTCCGGGGAGACCCAGTACTTC.